A selection of T cell receptor beta chains follows, all from one sample in a study of Ad26.COV2.S vaccination and SARS-CoV-2 variants. Profiled with immunoSEQ multiplex PCR; TCRdb holds only in-frame clones, not every one. This sample has roughly 500,000 clones, with approximately 92% found just once. This material consisted of peripheral blood, taken in a trial of Ad26.COV2.S vaccine versus placebo. Receptors were obtained from a person between 18 and 65 years old who received the Ad26.COV2.S COVID-19 vaccine or a placebo. The CDR3 runs from the conserved cysteine through the conserved F or W. D genes are given only for firm matches. Not all rows give a size; the values are once, few, many and, for expanded clones, a class.

abundance | j_gene | v_gene | d_gene | CDR3aa | CDR3nt
- | TRBJ1-3 | TRBV9 | - | CASSVDKGGVTIYF | TGTGCCAGCAGCGTAGATAAGGGGGGAGTCACCATATATTTT
- | TRBJ2-7 | TRBV6-5 | TRBD1 | CASSRSGQTYEQYF | TGTGCCAGCAGCCGGTCGGGACAGACATACGAGCAGTACTTC
- | TRBJ1-3 | TRBV28 | TRBD1 | CASSFRKGGGGNTIYF | TGTGCCAGCAGTTTTCGGAAAGGGGGCGGCGGAAACACCATATATTTT
many | TRBJ2-5 | TRBV6-5 | TRBD2 | CASSWTSGQETQYF | TGTGCCAGCAGTTGGACTAGCGGGCAAGAGACCCAGTACTTC
once | TRBJ1-5 | TRBV6-2/TRBV6-3 | - | CASSTGYNQPQHF | TGTGCCAGCAGCACAGGGTACAATCAGCCCCAGCATTTT
- | TRBJ2-1 | TRBV4-2 | TRBD2 | CASSRDPGRAYNEQFF | TGTGCCAGCAGCCGCGATCCGGGGAGGGCCTACAATGAGCAGTTCTTC
- | TRBJ2-3 | TRBV11-2 | TRBD2 | CASSLGTSGSYTQYF | TGTGCCAGCAGCTTAGGGACTAGCGGGAGTTATACGCAGTATTTT
- | TRBJ2-3 | TRBV9 | - | CASSVWYGTDTQYF | TGTGCCAGCAGCGTATGGTATGGGACAGATACGCAGTATTTT
- | TRBJ1-2 | TRBV2 | TRBD1 | CASSKDRGQGYTF | TGTGCCAGCAGTAAGGACAGGGGGCAAGGCTACACCTTC
- | TRBJ2-2 | TRBV6-1 | TRBD2 | CASRRTSGGKLFF | TGTGCCAGCAGGCGGACTAGCGGTGGAAAGCTGTTTTTT
- | TRBJ2-2 | TRBV7-2 | - | CASSLGGGQTGELFF | TGTGCCAGCAGCTTAGGCGGGGGACAGACCGGGGAGCTGTTTTTT
- | TRBJ1-4 | TRBV4-1 | - | CASSRTPGPGTQLFF | TGCGCCAGCAGCCGCACACCTGGTCCCGGGACTCAACTGTTTTTT
- | TRBJ2-1 | TRBV4-1 | - | CASSHRKGGGSYNEQFF | TGCGCCAGCAGCCATCGAAAGGGGGGGGGCTCCTACAATGAGCAGTTCTTC
- | TRBJ1-4 | TRBV29-1 | - | CSTRGGNGKLFF | TGCAGCACCCGAGGGGGGAACGGAAAACTGTTTTTT
- | TRBJ2-3 | TRBV28 | TRBD2 | CASSLGLAGDTDTQYF | TGTGCCAGCAGCCTGGGACTAGCGGGGGACACAGATACGCAGTATTTT
- | TRBJ2-6 | TRBV4-2 | - | CASSQADGHTSGANVLTF | TGTGCCAGCAGCCAAGCGGATGGACATACCTCTGGGGCCAACGTCCTGACTTTC
few | TRBJ2-2 | TRBV25-1 | TRBD2 | CASSGGLAIGELFF | TGTGCCAGCAGTGGTGGACTAGCTATCGGGGAGCTGTTTTTT
- | TRBJ2-6 | TRBV21-1 | - | CASSKVQGRNAGANVLTF | TGTGCCAGCAGCAAAGTACAAGGAAGGAACGCTGGGGCCAACGTCCTGACTTTC
- | TRBJ2-3 | TRBV6-1 | - | CASSELRGTDTQYF | TGTGCCAGCAGTGAATTGAGGGGGACAGATACGCAGTATTTT
- | TRBJ2-7 | TRBV9 | - | CASSTFDTWGSGYEQYF | TGTGCCAGCAGCACATTTGACACTTGGGGGTCCGGCTACGAGCAGTACTTC
- | TRBJ2-3 | TRBV7-3 | TRBD2 | CASSFGTSGPYTDTQYF | TGTGCCAGCAGCTTTGGGACTAGCGGCCCCTACACAGATACGCAGTATTTT
- | TRBJ1-5 | TRBV6-2/TRBV6-3 | TRBD1 | CASSLTGFRNQPQHF | TGTGCCAGCAGCTTGACAGGGTTCCGCAATCAGCCCCAGCATTTT
- | TRBJ2-1 | TRBV18 | - | CASSRAEVNEQFF | TGTGCCAGCTCACGAGCGGAGGTCAATGAGCAGTTCTTC
- | TRBJ1-1 | TRBV19 | TRBD1 | CASSSRQGEAFF | TGTGCCAGTAGTTCGAGACAGGGTGAAGCTTTCTTT
- | TRBJ2-3 | TRBV5-1 | - | CASSLGYFGDTDTQYF | TGCGCCAGCAGCTTGGGATATTTCGGGGATACAGATACGCAGTATTTT
- | TRBJ2-5 | TRBV6-5 | TRBD1 | CASRLTGEETQYF | TGTGCCAGCAGACTTACAGGGGAGGAGACCCAGTACTTC
- | TRBJ2-1 | TRBV7-2 | - | CASRRGSYNEQFF | TGTGCCAGCAGGCGGGGCTCCTACAATGAGCAGTTCTTC
- | TRBJ1-1 | TRBV6-5 | - | CASISRWVNTEAFF | TGTGCCAGCATCTCACGGTGGGTTAACACTGAAGCTTTCTTT
- | TRBJ1-1 | TRBV2 | - | CASSETVLSEAFF | TGTGCCAGCAGTGAAACAGTCCTTAGTGAAGCTTTCTTT
- | TRBJ1-2 | TRBV4-2 | - | CASSQVAEWHGYTF | TGTGCCAGCAGCCAAGTGGCCGAATGGCATGGCTACACCTTC
once | TRBJ1-4 | TRBV19 | - | CASSPRGMEKLFF | TGTGCCAGTAGTCCCCGAGGTATGGAAAAACTGTTTTTT
- | TRBJ2-1 | TRBV4-2 | TRBD2 | CASSRVTSGGYGEQFF | TGTGCCAGCAGCCGCGTGACTAGCGGGGGTTATGGTGAGCAGTTCTTC
once | TRBJ2-3 | TRBV7-2 | - | CASSSLGGLASQYF | TGTGCCAGCAGCAGCCTGGGTGGATTAGCGAGTCAATATTTT
- | TRBJ1-4 | TRBV9 | - | CASSVGGTTGEKLFF | TGTGCCAGCAGCGTAGGAGGGACAACGGGTGAAAAACTGTTTTTT
once | TRBJ1-2 | TRBV15 | TRBD1 | CATSRDRGLGYGYTF | TGTGCCACCAGCAGGGACAGGGGGCTTGGCTATGGCTACACCTTC
- | TRBJ1-2 | TRBV5-1 | TRBD1 | CASSLAQGNGYTF | TGCGCCAGCAGCTTGGCACAGGGGAATGGCTACACCTTC
- | TRBJ2-5 | TRBV18 | - | CASSPNRVETQYF | TGTGCCAGCTCACCAAACAGGGTTGAGACCCAGTACTTC
- | TRBJ2-5 | TRBV11-2 | - | CASSPRGVGETQYF | TGTGCCAGCAGCCCAAGGGGGGTCGGAGAGACCCAGTACTTC
- | TRBJ1-6 | TRBV7-2 | - | CASSLASRPLHF | TGTGCCAGCAGCTTAGCCTCGCGACCCCTCCACTTT
- | TRBJ2-3 | TRBV7-3 | - | CASSLDSNTDTQYF | TGTGCCAGCAGCTTAGACAGTAACACAGATACGCAGTATTTT
- | TRBJ1-1 | TRBV4-2 | - | CASSQDGEGVNTEAFF | TGTGCCAGCAGCCAAGATGGGGAGGGGGTTAACACTGAAGCTTTCTTT
- | TRBJ1-3 | TRBV9 | - | CASSVATGRGWDGGNTIYF | TGTGCCAGCAGCGTAGCTACGGGCCGGGGTTGGGACGGTGGAAACACCATATATTTT
- | TRBJ1-1 | TRBV6-5 | - | CASSYRGAEAFF | TGTGCCAGCAGTTACAGGGGTGCTGAAGCTTTCTTT
once | TRBJ2-1 | TRBV5-8 | - | CASSGASGRLHEQFF | TGTGCCAGCAGCGGGGCTTCAGGGAGGTTACATGAGCAGTTCTTC
- | TRBJ2-1 | TRBV19 | TRBD2 | CASSIRRLAGATYNEQFF | TGTGCCAGTAGTATAAGACGACTAGCGGGGGCCACCTACAATGAGCAGTTCTTC
- | TRBJ1-3 | TRBV7-9 | - | CASSSPGRNTIYF | TGTGCCAGCAGCTCCCCCGGGCGAAACACCATATATTTT
- | TRBJ1-1 | TRBV6-2/TRBV6-3 | TRBD1 | CASSYYSGGNTEAFF | TGTGCCAGCAGTTACTATTCAGGGGGTAACACTGAAGCTTTCTTT
once | TRBJ2-3 | TRBV18 | TRBD1 | CASSPTNRQGANTQYF | TGTGCCAGCTCGCCGACAAATAGACAGGGGGCTAATACGCAGTATTTT